This TCR beta chain was documented in a study of shared clonotypes between healthy human individuals. Naive CD45RA+ and memory CD45RA-negative subsets were split from CD4+ cells. Findings of the study overall: Collection of samples was limited to blood; tissue repertoires likely differ.

Worth noting for this clone: What it recognizes is unknown.

Germline V lookup: CDR1 MNHNS, CDR2 SASEGT. With 4 bases removed from V and 6 bases from J, the gap between germline ends came to 22 bases. There are 17 residues in the CDR3. Measured with immunoSEQ multiplex PCR; TCRdb has only the in-frame clones, and not every one. The data hold 330,000 or so clones, with around 72% observed a single time. Material for sequencing was memory CD4+ T cells sorted from blood. Described subset: CD45RA-negative fraction. This clonotype was sampled from a man aged 25 to 45 in good health. This sequence joins TRBV6-1 and TRBJ2-4; D not certain. The CDR3: CASSALPQLASGNIQYF. The CDR3 DNA is TGTGCCAGCAGTGCCCTCCCCCAGTTGGCATCTGGAAACATTCAGTACTTC.